The sequence of this TCR beta chain was determined in a study of T-cell memory formation after mild COVID-19. Study outcomes and limitations: Day 15 to 85 contracting clones showed balanced CD4/CD8; later expanders leaned CD4+. Clones which contracted sat mainly in CM and EM if CD4+, and in EMRA if CD8+.

This clonotype turned up a few times. Its specificity is unknown. Each CDR3 protein gets one entry after TCRdb re-called the 5' RACE reads with MiXCR. Of fewer than 150,000 distinct CDR3 sequences in the sample, 11% to 15% were seen once. This CDR3 is built from 15 residues. V was trimmed by 5 bases and J by 4 bases, leaving 12 bases between them. CDR1 and CDR2 (germline): SEHNR, FQNEAQ (reference sequence). The chain recombines TRBV7-9 with TRBJ1-6; a possible D gene is TRBD1 (6 bases). The TCR was taken from an adult woman who had mild COVID-19 (a few samples of this study predate the infection). Cell type and time point are not known. Material for sequencing was PBMCs or a T cell subset sorted from them (not recorded which). The CDR3 DNA follows: TGTGCCAGCAGCCCCCGGACAGAGTATAATTCACCCCTCCACTTT. It specifies CASSPRTEYNSPLHF.